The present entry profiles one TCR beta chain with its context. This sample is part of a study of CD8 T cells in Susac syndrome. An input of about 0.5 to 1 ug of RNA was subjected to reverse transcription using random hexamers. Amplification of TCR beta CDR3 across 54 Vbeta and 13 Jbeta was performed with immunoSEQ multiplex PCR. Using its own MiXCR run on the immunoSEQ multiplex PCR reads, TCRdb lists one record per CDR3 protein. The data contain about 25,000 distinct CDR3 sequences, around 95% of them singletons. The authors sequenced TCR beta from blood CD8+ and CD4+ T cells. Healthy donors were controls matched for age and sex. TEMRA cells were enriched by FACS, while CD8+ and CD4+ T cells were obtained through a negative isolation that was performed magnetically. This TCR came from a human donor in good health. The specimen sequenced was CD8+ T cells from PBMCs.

CDR3 DNA sequence: TGTGCCAGCACCGCCCCCGCTGTCTCCTACGAGCAGTACTTC. This gives the protein CASTAPAVSYEQYF. V gene TRBV7-9 combines with J gene TRBJ2-7; D not resolved. CDR1 and CDR2 from the germline V gene are SEHNR and FQNEAQ (reference sequence). V was shortened by 7 bases and J by 0 bases, with 13 bases between the two germline ends. This CDR3 has 14 amino acids.